Listed here is a single TCR beta chain. The antigen remains unidentified. This entry belongs to a study of cytomegalovirus exposure and HLA in healthy donors. Use of 60 Vbeta and 13 Jbeta primers characterized the PCR. The protocol was immunoSEQ multiplex PCR, while the TCRdb copy is restricted to in-frame clones and leaves out a portion. The sample carries some 150,000 clones, 65% to 85% recorded once. The CDR3 is 12 amino acids. V lost 6 bases to trimming and J lost 7 bases, with 13 bases between them. The germline CDR1 and CDR2 sequences are MNHEY and SVGAGI. Study results and limitations: Immune exposure information available was restricted to CMV serostatus. According to an earlier analysis, most TCR beta V segments yielded productive rearrangements about 90% or about 30% of the time.

The receptor was isolated from a man aged 25 to 40 in good health and CMV-seronegative. The source material was PBMCs. The chain carries TRBV6-5 and TRBJ2-7; D is perhaps TRBD1 (6 bases). The CDR3 here is CASRTGRGEQYF. The DNA for the CDR3 is TGTGCCAGCAGGACTGGAAGGGGGGAGCAGTACTTC.